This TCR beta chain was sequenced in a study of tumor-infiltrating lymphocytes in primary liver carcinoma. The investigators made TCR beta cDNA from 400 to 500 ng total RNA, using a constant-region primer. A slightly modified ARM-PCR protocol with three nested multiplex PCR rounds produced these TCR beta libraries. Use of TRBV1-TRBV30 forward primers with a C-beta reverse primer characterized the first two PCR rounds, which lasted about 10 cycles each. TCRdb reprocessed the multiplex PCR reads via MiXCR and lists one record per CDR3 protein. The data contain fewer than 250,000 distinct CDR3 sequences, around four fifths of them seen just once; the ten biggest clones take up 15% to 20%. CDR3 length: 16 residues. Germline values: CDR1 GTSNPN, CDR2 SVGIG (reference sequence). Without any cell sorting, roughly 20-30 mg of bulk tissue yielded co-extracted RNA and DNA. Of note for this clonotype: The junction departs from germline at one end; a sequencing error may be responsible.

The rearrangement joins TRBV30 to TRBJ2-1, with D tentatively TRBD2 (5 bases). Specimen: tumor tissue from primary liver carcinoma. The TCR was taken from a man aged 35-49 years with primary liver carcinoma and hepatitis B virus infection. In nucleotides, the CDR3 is TGTGCCTGGAGTCGAGGGTCGGGCCGTCCCTACAAAGAGCAATTCTTC. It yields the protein CAWSRGSGRPYKEQFF.